Given below is one TCR beta chain in context. What it recognizes is unknown. The read ends 3 residues early relative to the CDR3; the germline J gene fills the gap. The sample originates from a study of T cell clonality in common variable immunodeficiency. This CDR3 has 15 residues. With 6 bases clipped from V and 0 bases from J, the junction kept 7 bases outside the gene matches. Germline V gives CDR1 LNHDA, CDR2 SQIVND (reference sequence). Patients had low serum IgG, IgA and/or IgM and specific antibody deficiency. Study results and caveats: Reportedly, TCR beta sequences from common variable immunodeficiency showed fewer deletions and N-nucleotide insertions. CVID subjects shared fewer TCRbeta clones than healthy controls did.

The assay was immunoSEQ multiplex PCR, and TCRdb's table has in-frame clones only and misses some. The repertoire yields under 35,000 clones, none seen only once; the top ten contain around 5%. The chain recombines TRBV19 with TRBJ1-2, with TRBD1 identical over 7 bases. The specimen was peripheral blood mononuclear cells. This clonotype was sampled from a human donor with common variable immunodeficiency. The CDR3 reads CASRKDREANYGYTF. The sequenced part of the CDR3 DNA is TGTGCCAGTAGAAAAGACAGGGAAGCTAACTATGGC.